These T cell receptor beta chains were read from a single sample in a study of blood T cells in healthy people across ages. TCRdb recomputed calls from the 5' RACE reads with MiXCR, one row per CDR3 protein. Among 750,000 or so distinct CDR3 sequences listed, around 25% were seen once. This sample also belongs to another study, concerning T cells of mothers and their children.

Specimen: blood. These receptors were obtained from a boy aged 10-17 years in good health. Each CDR3 is given with its conserved first and last residue. The D gene is left open where the match is weak. Clone size is not always given. Where it is, it says once, few, many or a class for expanded clones.

d_call	v_call	j_call	clone_size	cdr3_nt	cdr3_aa
-	TRBV18	TRBJ2-7	once	TGTGCCAGCTCACTATTGCTGGACCAAAACGAGCAGTACTTC	CASSLLLDQNEQYF
TRBD2	TRBV12-3/TRBV12-4	TRBJ2-5	-	TGTGCCAGCAGTTTAGTCGGGGGGGCCCGGGAGACCCAGTACTTC	CASSLVGGARETQYF
TRBD2	TRBV4-1	TRBJ2-5	many	TGCGCCAGCAGCCCTAGCGGGAGAAATCAAGAGACCCAGTACTTC	CASSPSGRNQETQYF
-	TRBV7-2	TRBJ2-7	-	TGTGCCAGCAGCCCTCAGCAGAGACACTCGGAGAGGGGCTACGAGCAGTACTTC	CASSPQQRHSERGYEQYF
-	TRBV10-3	TRBJ1-3	few	TGTGCCATCAGTGAGGACATACCCCTCTCTGGAAACACCATATATTTT	CAISEDIPLSGNTIYF
TRBD2	TRBV29-1	TRBJ2-7	-	TGCAGCGTTGAAGTAGCGGGCGAGCAGTACTTC	CSVEVAGEQYF
-	TRBV6-6	TRBJ2-2	-	TGTGCCAGCACTGGGGATTCGAACACCGGGGAGCTGTTTTTT	CASTGDSNTGELFF
TRBD1	TRBV20-1	TRBJ2-7	few	TGCAGTGCTAGAGACCAGGGACAGCCTTTCGAGCAGTACTTC	CSARDQGQPFEQYF
-	TRBV20-1	TRBJ1-4	few	TGCAGTGCTAGATTTATCGGCGACGACGAAAAACTGTTTTTT	CSARFIGDDEKLFF
TRBD1	TRBV29-1	TRBJ1-4	-	TGCAGCGTTGGGGTACAGGGGAATGAAAAACTGTTTTTT	CSVGVQGNEKLFF
TRBD1	TRBV12-3/TRBV12-4	TRBJ1-4	-	TGTGCCAGCTCGGGGGGGGGACAGATTAATGAAAAACTGTTTTTT	CASSGGGQINEKLFF
TRBD1	TRBV25-1	TRBJ1-4	few	TGTGCCAGCAGTCGACAGGGCGGGTTGACTAATGAAAAACTGTTTTTT	CASSRQGGLTNEKLFF
-	TRBV14	TRBJ2-4	-	TGTGCCAGCAGCCAAGGGGCAGGGAAAAACATTCAGTACTTC	CASSQGAGKNIQYF
-	TRBV7-2	TRBJ2-1	-	TGTGCCAGCAGAGAGGGGGTCAACAATGAGCAGTTCTTC	CASREGVNNEQFF
TRBD2	TRBV20-1	TRBJ2-1	few	TGCAGTGCTGGGGAACGACTAGCGGGAGTAGACGGTGAGCAGTTCTTC	CSAGERLAGVDGEQFF
-	TRBV2	TRBJ2-2	-	TGTGCCAGCAGTGAATGGGAAATCAACACCGGGGAGCTGTTTTTT	CASSEWEINTGELFF
-	TRBV19	TRBJ2-1	-	TGTGCCAGTGACAGAGGGGCCAATGAGCAGTTCTTC	CASDRGANEQFF
TRBD1	TRBV28	TRBJ2-7	-	TGTGCCAGCAGTCCCGGACAGGGTAAACCCTACGAGCAGTACTTC	CASSPGQGKPYEQYF
TRBD2	TRBV28	TRBJ2-5	many	TGTGCCAGCAGCGATGGGACTAGCGGGAGGGTCTTTAGGACCCAGTACTTC	CASSDGTSGRVFRTQYF
-	TRBV4-2	TRBJ2-5	-	TGTGCCAGCAGCCAAGATTCGAAGCGGGCGCACGAAGAGACCCAGTACTTC	CASSQDSKRAHEETQYF
-	TRBV11-2	TRBJ1-1	-	TGTGCCGGCAGCTTAGATGATGGACGGACTGAAGCTTTCTTT	CAGSLDDGRTEAFF
TRBD1	TRBV29-1	TRBJ2-7	few	TGCAGCGCTAAGACAGGGTCGTTCTACGAGCAGTACTTC	CSAKTGSFYEQYF
-	TRBV7-8	TRBJ2-5	-	TGTGCCAGCAGCTTATCTATTCCCGGGGAGACCCAGTACTTC	CASSLSIPGETQYF
TRBD2	TRBV6-2/TRBV6-3	TRBJ2-3	-	TGTGCCAGCAGCGACCTCGGGGGACTAAGCCCAGATACGCAGTATTTT	CASSDLGGLSPDTQYF
-	TRBV7-9	TRBJ2-1	-	TGTGCCAGCAACCTCCAGCTGAGCTCCTACAATGAGCAGTTCTTC	CASNLQLSSYNEQFF
TRBD2	TRBV7-2	TRBJ2-1	few	TGTGCCAGCAGCTTATTTAGCGGGAGTCACAATGAGCAGTTCTTC	CASSLFSGSHNEQFF
-	TRBV3-1	TRBJ2-7	few	TGTGCCAGCAGCCAAGACATTAACAGAGATTACGAGCAGTACTTC	CASSQDINRDYEQYF
-	TRBV28	TRBJ2-3	-	TGTGCCAGCAGTCCCCGGGCAGGGAGAGATACGCAGTATTTT	CASSPRAGRDTQYF
TRBD1	TRBV28	TRBJ2-2	few	TGTGCCAGCAGTTTATGGGGACAGGGTGGCACCGGGGAGCTGTTTTTT	CASSLWGQGGTGELFF
-	TRBV12-3/TRBV12-4	TRBJ1-5	-	TGTGCCAGCAGTCCAGGGTTCGATAGCAATCAGCCCCAGCATTTT	CASSPGFDSNQPQHF
TRBD1	TRBV28	TRBJ2-5	-	TGTGCCAGCAGTCGGGGACAGGGGGAAGAGACCCAGTACTTC	CASSRGQGEETQYF
TRBD2	TRBV10-3	TRBJ2-1	few	TGTGCCATCAGTGGTCTAGCGGGGACCTACAATGAGCAGTTCTTC	CAISGLAGTYNEQFF
-	TRBV14	TRBJ2-7	few	TGTGCCAGCAGCCAAGATCCGAGGGGTTTTTGCTACGAGCAGTACTTC	CASSQDPRGFCYEQYF
-	TRBV28	TRBJ2-5	few	TGTGCCAGCAGTTCCCCTGTACGACAGGCAAAAACATACAATGAGCAGCTCTTC	CASSSPVRQAKTYNEQLF
TRBD2	TRBV9	TRBJ2-3	few	TGTGCCAGCAGCGTGCCGGGGGGGAGCACAGATACGCAGTATTTT	CASSVPGGSTDTQYF
-	TRBV7-9	TRBJ1-2	many	TGTGCCAGCAGCCCTCAGGGAGGCTATGGCTACACCTTC	CASSPQGGYGYTF
-	TRBV20-1	TRBJ1-3	-	TGCAGTGCTAGAGGGTTCCCCTCTGGAAACACCATATATTTT	CSARGFPSGNTIYF
TRBD1	TRBV28	TRBJ1-2	-	TGTGCCAGCAGTTTAGATGACAGGGGCTGGGGTAACTATGGCTACACCTTC	CASSLDDRGWGNYGYTF
TRBD1	TRBV14	TRBJ2-1	-	TGTGCCAGCAGCCACCCTCGGACAGGGGACATCAGGGAGCAGTTCTTC	CASSHPRTGDIREQFF
-	TRBV4-2	TRBJ1-6	-	TGTGCCAGCAGCCAAGTTGCCCCCGAGGGGCCCTATAATTCACCCCTCTACTTT	CASSQVAPEGPYNSPLYF
-	TRBV12-3/TRBV12-4	TRBJ2-7	few	TGTGCCAGCACGCCCGGTTGGTCCTACGAGCAGTACTTC	CASTPGWSYEQYF
TRBD1	TRBV6-2/TRBV6-3	TRBJ2-5	few	TGTGCCAGCGATGGGACAGGAGGTCCTCGGGAGCAGTACTTC	CASDGTGGPREQYF
TRBD2	TRBV12-3/TRBV12-4	TRBJ2-5	few	TGTGCCAGCACCAGACTAGCGGACTCACAAGAGACCCAGTACTTC	CASTRLADSQETQYF
TRBD2	TRBV28	TRBJ2-1	-	TGTGCCAGCAGGTCCCCTAGCGGGAGGAAGTACAATGGGCAGTTCTTC	CASRSPSGRKYNGQFF
-	TRBV5-1	TRBJ1-5	-	TGCGCCAGCAGCTTGGGCAGGGGTACTACCCAGCATTTT	CASSLGRGTTQHF
TRBD2	TRBV7-8	TRBJ2-5	few	TGTGCCAGCAGCACCCGTTCGGGGGGACAAGAGACCCAGTACTTC	CASSTRSGGQETQYF
-	TRBV27	TRBJ2-7	-	TGTGCCAGCAGTTTATCCCGAGGTGGTGGTGGTTTGAACGAGCAGTACTTC	CASSLSRGGGGLNEQYF
-	TRBV9	TRBJ2-1	-	TGTGCCAGCAGCGTTACCTGGGGTGAGCAGTTCTTC	CASSVTWGEQFF
TRBD2	TRBV29-1	TRBJ2-1	-	TGCAGCGTTGAAGATCCCGGGCGGGAGGGCCTCTCTTCTGAGCAGTTCTTC	CSVEDPGREGLSSEQFF
-	TRBV6-5	TRBJ1-1	-	TGTGCCAGCAGTTACGAACCGGGGGACACTGAAGCTTTCTTT	CASSYEPGDTEAFF
-	TRBV18	TRBJ2-7	-	TGTGCCAGCTCGCCATTGCCGTCAGACACGTACGAGCAGTACTTC	CASSPLPSDTYEQYF
TRBD2	TRBV19	TRBJ2-7	-	TGTGCCAGTAGTATGGCGAAGCGGGACTCCTACGAGCAGTACTTC	CASSMAKRDSYEQYF
-	TRBV29-1	TRBJ1-3	-	TGCAGCGTTTTACAGGGACTGGATGGAAACACCATATATTTT	CSVLQGLDGNTIYF
-	TRBV20-1	TRBJ2-3	-	TGCAGTGCTATCCCCCCCGGGAGTAGCACAGATACGCAGTATTTT	CSAIPPGSSTDTQYF
TRBD1	TRBV5-5	TRBJ2-2	-	TGTGCCAGCAGCTGGACAGGGGAGGTCGGGGAGCTGTTTTTT	CASSWTGEVGELFF
-	TRBV20-1	TRBJ2-7	few	TGCAGTGCTAGAGACCGCCTTCTCGAGCAGTACTTC	CSARDRLLEQYF
-	TRBV9	TRBJ2-4	few	TGTGCCAGCAGCGTAGCCAGCGCAAGAGGTGACATTCAGTACTTC	CASSVASARGDIQYF
TRBD1	TRBV4-1	TRBJ1-2	few	TGCGCCAGCAGCCACAGACAGGGAGGAGGCTATGGCTACACCTTC	CASSHRQGGGYGYTF
-	TRBV20-1	TRBJ1-1	once	TGCAGTGCTAGGTCGGAGCCTAACACTGAAGCTTTCTTT	CSARSEPNTEAFF